This TCR beta chain was recorded in a study of blood T cell repertoires in COVID-19 (dated by TCRdb to about 2020). Some background on the complete study: The collaborator samples originated in the United States, Italy and Spain and spanned the acute and convalescent phases of COVID-19. The prospective study material was composed of cDNA or gDNA derived from T cells, B-cell-depleted T cells, or PBMCs. The dataset comprised deeply sampled blood TCRbeta repertoires from subjects exposed to, actively infected with, or recovered from COVID-19. The repertoires were made available in a free public database intended to serve as a resource for research on the immune response to SARS-CoV-2. The samples were drawn from two sources: the first 160 participants of the ongoing ImmuneRACE study, and 1,200 or so subjects contributed by 6 global collaborators. Sample metadata almost always included a de-identified subject ID, COVID-19 status, age in years and sex. Where available, HLA class I and class II types were taken from metadata supplied by the sample provider and were not determined by assay-based typing. The paper as a whole reports these results and caveats: The quantity of clinical and demographic metadata differed by source and by participant and was supplied without curation.

To note about this clone: The antigen this receptor binds is unknown. No base qualities exist here, and no much larger clone lies one base off it.

In the prospective study, participants were roughly 18 to 95 years old, resided in fewer than 25 geographic areas of the United States, and were enrolled through a virtual design. Cohort assignment in the prospective study relied on participant-reported clinical history from a screening survey and a study questionnaire. Recovered participants in ImmuneRACE Cohort 3 were defined as having two consecutive negative NP/OP PCR tests, clearance from a healthcare professional, or resolution of symptoms. Each participant in the prospective study had whole blood, serum and a nasopharyngeal or oropharyngeal swab collected by mobile phlebotomists. Participants in the prospective study had the option to provide additional blood draws and questionnaires over a roughly two-month period. Prospective study blood samples were shipped either frozen or at room temperature before DNA extraction. The CDR3 spans 18 residues, from the cysteine through the phenylalanine. Only CDR3 DNA is held: 54 bases, read in frame from base 1. CDR1 MNHEY and CDR2 SMNVEV are derived from the germline V gene (reference sequence). Trimming leaves V shorter by 3 bases and J shorter by 0 bases, with the junction holding 10 bases beyond the gene matches.

TCRbeta CDR3 regions were amplified from genomic DNA by means of the immunoSEQ Assay, a bias-controlled multiplex PCR. The authors' analysis ran thus. Within the assay, amplification of reference gene primers was used to estimate how many nucleated cells each sample contained. To quantify the absolute abundance of each unique TCRbeta CDR3 rearrangement, sequence reads were collapsed and filtered. For each sample, productive Simpson clonality was calculated by taking the square root of Simpson's diversity index across productive rearrangements. Held by TCRdb, this immuneACCESS table contains in-frame sequences only and omits some clones. Under half of the omission traces to an unresolved V gene where checked; the cause of the rest is unknown. V and J calls plus clone size are reproduced from that table; the DNA served to infer D and trimming. This sample lists fewer than 450,000 clones; roughly 87% were detected once. The ten largest clones take up roughly 0.94% of the sample.

Recombination joined TRBV27 with TRBJ2-3, with TRBD2 matching 9 junction bases. The sample was PBMCs or T cells enriched from blood (not recorded which). The TCR comes from a woman in her twenties or thirties who had recovered from COVID-19. The bases read TGTGCCAGCAGTTTTTGGGGAGCGGGGGGTTTTAGCACAGATACGCAGTATTTT. The resulting protein is CASSFWGAGGFSTDTQYF.